These 4 T cell receptor beta chains came from one sample sequenced in a study of OX40 agonist ivuxolimab in advanced cancers. Clones were sequenced by immunoSEQ multiplex PCR, and TCRdb holds only the in-frame ones, with some missing. The sample yields fewer than 70,000 clones, about 90% seen once. Sequenced material: CD4+ or CD8+ T cells sorted from blood, taken in a trial of the OX40 agonist ivuxolimab. The receptors here all came from an adult with an advanced solid tumor such as melanoma, head and neck, liver or kidney cancer.

The table lists this clone with a count of one. The CDR3 DNA follows: TGCGCCAGCAGTTCACGAGATGGACAGGGGATTTACAATCAGCCCCAGCATTTT. It codes for CASSSRDGQGIYNQPQHF. V and J are TRBV4-1 and TRBJ1-5, with 9 bases that match TRBD1. Trimming removed 6 bases from V and 3 bases from J; junction bases left unmatched: 15. This CDR3 spans 18 amino acids. CDR1 MGHRA and CDR2 YSYEKL come from the germline V gene.

CDR3 nucleotide sequence: TGTGCCAGCAGCCCCAGGGGGGTGGGATACAATGAGCAGTTCTTC. Translating gives CASSPRGVGYNEQFF. V and J are TRBV7-9 and TRBJ2-1, with D perhaps TRBD1 (7 bases). Germline CDR1 is SEHNR and CDR2 is FQNEAQ (reference sequence). The ends were cut back, 5 bases at V and 4 bases at J, with 15 bases in the middle. The CDR3 consists of 15 residues.

The CDR3 region has the DNA TGTGCCAGCAGCGGACAGGGGTGGAACACTGAAGCTTTCTTT. It encodes CASSGQGWNTEAFF. The chain has TRBV6-5 and TRBJ1-1; 9 nucleotides align to TRBD1. CDR1 MNHEY and CDR2 SVGAGI come from the germline V gene. The CDR3 totals 14 residues. Unmatched junction bases numbered 3, after V lost 6 bases and J lost 1 base.

The chain links TRBV4-1 to TRBJ2-1; no clear D. Germline lookup yields CDR1 MGHRA and CDR2 YSYEKL. Trimming shortened V by 3 bases and J by 0 bases, and 9 bases separated the two germline ends. This CDR3 is 15 amino acids long. As DNA, the CDR3 is TGCGCCAGCAGCCAGGGTCTGAGCTCCTACAATGAGCAGTTCTTC. This sequence encodes CASSQGLSSYNEQFF.